A selection of T cell receptor beta chains follows, all from one sample in a study of OX40 agonist ivuxolimab in advanced cancers. The assay was immunoSEQ multiplex PCR, and TCRdb's table has in-frame clones only and misses some. This table holds roughly 70,000 clones, more than 75% found once. Sequencing used CD4+ or CD8+ T cells sorted from blood, obtained in a trial of the OX40 agonist ivuxolimab. These receptors all come from an adult with an advanced solid tumor such as melanoma, head and neck, liver or kidney cancer. The CDR3 runs from the conserved cysteine through the conserved F or W. Fields, in order: V gene, J gene, D gene, clone size, CDR3 DNA, CDR3 protein. The D gene is left open where the match is weak. Size values are once, few and many counts, or a class for expanded clones, and some rows have none.

V gene: TRBV18
J gene: TRBJ2-3
D gene: -
clone size: -
CDR3 DNA: TGTGCCAGCTCAAAACAGGGAGGTCCAGATACGCAGTATTTT
CDR3 protein: CASSKQGGPDTQYF

V gene: TRBV4-3
J gene: TRBJ1-2
D gene: -
clone size: -
CDR3 DNA: TGCGCCAGCAGCCAAGATGGGGGGGGCACCTATGGCTACACCTTC
CDR3 protein: CASSQDGGGTYGYTF

V gene: TRBV4-1
J gene: TRBJ1-5
D gene: -
clone size: -
CDR3 DNA: TGCGCCAGCAGCCAAGATGAGGAGGCAAGATTACAGCCCCAGCATTTT
CDR3 protein: CASSQDEEARLQPQHF

V gene: TRBV7-8
J gene: TRBJ1-1
D gene: -
clone size: -
CDR3 DNA: TGTGCCAGCAGCTGGGTTGGGAACACTGAAGCTTTCTTT
CDR3 protein: CASSWVGNTEAFF

V gene: TRBV2
J gene: TRBJ2-1
D gene: -
clone size: -
CDR3 DNA: TGTGCCAGCAGTGAAGCATATAGGGTCTGGAATGAGCAGTTCTTC
CDR3 protein: CASSEAYRVWNEQFF

V gene: TRBV18
J gene: TRBJ1-6
D gene: -
clone size: -
CDR3 DNA: TGTGCCAGCTCACCAGTTAAGGAGTCACCCCTCCACTTT
CDR3 protein: CASSPVKESPLHF

V gene: TRBV2
J gene: TRBJ2-5
D gene: TRBD1
clone size: -
CDR3 DNA: TGTGCCAGCCGCAACCGGGACAGCGCTCAAGAGACCCAGTACTTC
CDR3 protein: CASRNRDSAQETQYF

V gene: TRBV6-6
J gene: TRBJ1-1
D gene: TRBD1
clone size: -
CDR3 DNA: TGTGCCAGCAGTGGCGAAACAGGGGTTAACACTGAAGCTTTCTTT
CDR3 protein: CASSGETGVNTEAFF

V gene: TRBV5-1
J gene: TRBJ2-7
D gene: -
clone size: -
CDR3 DNA: TGCGCCAGCAGCATTGACTCCTACGAGCAGTACTTC
CDR3 protein: CASSIDSYEQYF

V gene: TRBV19
J gene: TRBJ2-2
D gene: -
clone size: -
CDR3 DNA: TGTGCCAGTAGTGCAAACATCCAATCCACCGGGGAGCTGTTTTTT
CDR3 protein: CASSANIQSTGELFF

V gene: TRBV14
J gene: TRBJ1-2
D gene: -
clone size: once
CDR3 DNA: TGTGCCAGCAGCCAAGAATGGGGCTACTATGGCTACACCTTC
CDR3 protein: CASSQEWGYYGYTF

V gene: TRBV10-3
J gene: TRBJ2-1
D gene: TRBD2
clone size: -
CDR3 DNA: TGTGCCATCAAGAGGGCTAGCGGGGGGGCAGTCGCCTACAATGAGCAGTTCTTC
CDR3 protein: CAIKRASGGAVAYNEQFF

V gene: TRBV2
J gene: TRBJ2-6
D gene: -
clone size: -
CDR3 DNA: TGTGCCACTTCCCAGGGTAGTGGGGCCAACGTCCTGACTTTC
CDR3 protein: CATSQGSGANVLTF

V gene: TRBV7-9
J gene: TRBJ1-2
D gene: -
clone size: few
CDR3 DNA: TGTGCCAGCAGCTTCCCCCAGGGTTCTAACTATGGCTACACCTTC
CDR3 protein: CASSFPQGSNYGYTF

V gene: TRBV4-1
J gene: TRBJ2-2
D gene: -
clone size: -
CDR3 DNA: TGCGCCAGCAGCCCCCAGGGGGGAGGCACCGGGGAGCTGTTTTTT
CDR3 protein: CASSPQGGGTGELFF

V gene: TRBV11-2
J gene: TRBJ1-4
D gene: -
clone size: -
CDR3 DNA: TGTGCCAGCAGCTTAGATCGGGGGCGAAATGAAAAACTGTTTTTT
CDR3 protein: CASSLDRGRNEKLFF

V gene: TRBV11-2
J gene: TRBJ1-2
D gene: -
clone size: -
CDR3 DNA: TGTGCCAGCAGCTTTGACGGGGACTATGGCTACACCTTC
CDR3 protein: CASSFDGDYGYTF

V gene: TRBV2
J gene: TRBJ2-1
D gene: -
clone size: -
CDR3 DNA: TGTGCCAGCAGCAGCCCGGGACAAATCAATGAGCAGTTCTTC
CDR3 protein: CASSSPGQINEQFF

V gene: TRBV28
J gene: TRBJ2-7
D gene: -
clone size: -
CDR3 DNA: TGTGCCAGCAGTTTTAGGTCCTGGGGACACCCTTTCGGGCAGTACTTC
CDR3 protein: CASSFRSWGHPFGQYF

V gene: TRBV11-1
J gene: TRBJ2-7
D gene: TRBD1
clone size: -
CDR3 DNA: TGTGCCAGCAGCTTAGATGGACAGGGGGCCGGGCAGTACTTC
CDR3 protein: CASSLDGQGAGQYF

V gene: TRBV6-1
J gene: TRBJ2-5
D gene: TRBD2
clone size: -
CDR3 DNA: TGTGCCAGCAAGGCTAGCGGGGGGGCAGAGACCCAGTACTTC
CDR3 protein: CASKASGGAETQYF

V gene: TRBV5-1
J gene: TRBJ1-4
D gene: -
clone size: -
CDR3 DNA: TGCGCCAGCAGCTTCTCCAGTACTAATGAAAAACTGTTTTTT
CDR3 protein: CASSFSSTNEKLFF

V gene: TRBV7-2
J gene: TRBJ1-3
D gene: -
clone size: -
CDR3 DNA: TGTGCCAGCAGCTTATATAACGGAAACACCATATATTTT
CDR3 protein: CASSLYNGNTIYF

V gene: TRBV9
J gene: TRBJ1-3
D gene: -
clone size: -
CDR3 DNA: TGTGCCAGCAGCACCTCCACCGGGGGATCTGGAAACACCATATATTTT
CDR3 protein: CASSTSTGGSGNTIYF

V gene: TRBV29-1
J gene: TRBJ2-1
D gene: -
clone size: -
CDR3 DNA: TGCAGCGCCCGACTCAGCGGAGGCCACAATGAGCAGTTCTTC
CDR3 protein: CSARLSGGHNEQFF

V gene: TRBV7-8
J gene: TRBJ2-7
D gene: TRBD1
clone size: -
CDR3 DNA: TGTGCCAGCAGCTTAGCCCGGGACAGGGGCTCCTACGAGCAGTACTTC
CDR3 protein: CASSLARDRGSYEQYF

V gene: TRBV6-6
J gene: TRBJ1-6
D gene: TRBD1
clone size: -
CDR3 DNA: TGTGCCAGCAACAGGGACAGGGGAAATTCACCCCTCCACTTT
CDR3 protein: CASNRDRGNSPLHF

V gene: TRBV27
J gene: TRBJ1-5
D gene: -
clone size: -
CDR3 DNA: TGTGCCAGCAGTTCGAGGGGGGGGCGTCAGCCCCAGCATTTT
CDR3 protein: CASSSRGGRQPQHF

V gene: TRBV19
J gene: TRBJ1-4
D gene: -
clone size: -
CDR3 DNA: TGTGCCAGTAGTATAAGGGTCAGTGAAAAACTGTTTTTT
CDR3 protein: CASSIRVSEKLFF

V gene: TRBV6-1
J gene: TRBJ1-5
D gene: -
clone size: few
CDR3 DNA: TGTGCCAGCAGTGACGGATTTAGCAATCAGCCCCAGCATTTT
CDR3 protein: CASSDGFSNQPQHF

V gene: TRBV19
J gene: TRBJ1-2
D gene: TRBD1
clone size: once
CDR3 DNA: TGTGCCAGTAGTCCAGGGGGAGCTGGCTACACCTTC
CDR3 protein: CASSPGGAGYTF

V gene: TRBV29-1
J gene: TRBJ1-6
D gene: TRBD1
clone size: -
CDR3 DNA: TGCACAAAACAGGGGCGCTTCTCTTGGGCTTGGTTT
CDR3 protein: CTKQGRFSWAWF

V gene: TRBV5-1
J gene: TRBJ2-5
D gene: TRBD2
clone size: once
CDR3 DNA: TGCGCCAGCAGCAGGGGACTAGAAGGCGAGACCCAGTACTTC
CDR3 protein: CASSRGLEGETQYF

V gene: TRBV6-1
J gene: TRBJ2-6
D gene: -
clone size: -
CDR3 DNA: TGTGCCAGCAGGGCCGGAGGCTCTGGGGCCAACGTCCTGACTTTC
CDR3 protein: CASRAGGSGANVLTF

V gene: TRBV5-1
J gene: TRBJ1-1
D gene: -
clone size: -
CDR3 DNA: TGCGCCAGCAGCCTAGGGACGGGACAACAAAATGAAGCTTTCTTT
CDR3 protein: CASSLGTGQQNEAFF

V gene: TRBV15
J gene: TRBJ2-4
D gene: -
clone size: -
CDR3 DNA: TGTGCCACCAGCAGAGATAGTTCTAACAGAGACATTCAGTACTTC
CDR3 protein: CATSRDSSNRDIQYF

V gene: TRBV12-2
J gene: TRBJ1-6
D gene: -
clone size: -
CDR3 DNA: TGTGCAAGTCGCTTAGAGACAGGTGGGTCACCCCTCCACTTT
CDR3 protein: CASRLETGGSPLHF

V gene: TRBV19
J gene: TRBJ1-1
D gene: TRBD1
clone size: -
CDR3 DNA: TGTGCCAGTAGTACTACGGGACAGGGGGCGAAAGCTTTCTTT
CDR3 protein: CASSTTGQGAKAFF

V gene: TRBV6-4
J gene: TRBJ2-7
D gene: -
clone size: -
CDR3 DNA: TGTGCCAGCAGTAGATCGACCGCAGGCGAGCAGTACTTC
CDR3 protein: CASSRSTAGEQYF

V gene: TRBV7-2
J gene: TRBJ1-1
D gene: TRBD1
clone size: -
CDR3 DNA: TGTGCCAGCAGCTCCAGGGACAGGGTGGACACTGAAGCTTTCTTT
CDR3 protein: CASSSRDRVDTEAFF

V gene: TRBV11-3
J gene: TRBJ2-2
D gene: -
clone size: -
CDR3 DNA: TGTGCCAGCAGCTTAGATGGAGGGACTGCCACCGGGGAGCTGTTTTTT
CDR3 protein: CASSLDGGTATGELFF

V gene: TRBV5-1
J gene: TRBJ1-2
D gene: -
clone size: -
CDR3 DNA: TGCGCCAGCAGCCAAGGGGGAAGCTATGGCTACACCTTC
CDR3 protein: CASSQGGSYGYTF

V gene: TRBV2
J gene: TRBJ1-2
D gene: -
clone size: -
CDR3 DNA: TGTGCCAGCAGTTCCCAAGGCGGCGCGGGGCCCTATGGCTACACCTTC
CDR3 protein: CASSSQGGAGPYGYTF

V gene: TRBV27
J gene: TRBJ2-6
D gene: TRBD1
clone size: once
CDR3 DNA: TGTGCCAGCAGTTTATCATACCCCCAGACAGGGCGCCGCTCTGGGGCCAACGTCCTGACTTTC
CDR3 protein: CASSLSYPQTGRRSGANVLTF

V gene: TRBV11-2
J gene: TRBJ2-1
D gene: -
clone size: -
CDR3 DNA: TGTGCCAGCAGCTTAGGCCACGGGACGTTCTATGAGCAGTTCTTC
CDR3 protein: CASSLGHGTFYEQFF

V gene: TRBV29-1
J gene: TRBJ1-1
D gene: -
clone size: -
CDR3 DNA: TGCAGCGTTGATGCTCTGGGAACGGGCACTGAAGCTTTCTTT
CDR3 protein: CSVDALGTGTEAFF

V gene: TRBV11-2
J gene: TRBJ1-5
D gene: TRBD1
clone size: medium-sized
CDR3 DNA: TGTGCCAGCAGCTTAGGGACAGGGGGTCAGCCCCAGCATTTT
CDR3 protein: CASSLGTGGQPQHF